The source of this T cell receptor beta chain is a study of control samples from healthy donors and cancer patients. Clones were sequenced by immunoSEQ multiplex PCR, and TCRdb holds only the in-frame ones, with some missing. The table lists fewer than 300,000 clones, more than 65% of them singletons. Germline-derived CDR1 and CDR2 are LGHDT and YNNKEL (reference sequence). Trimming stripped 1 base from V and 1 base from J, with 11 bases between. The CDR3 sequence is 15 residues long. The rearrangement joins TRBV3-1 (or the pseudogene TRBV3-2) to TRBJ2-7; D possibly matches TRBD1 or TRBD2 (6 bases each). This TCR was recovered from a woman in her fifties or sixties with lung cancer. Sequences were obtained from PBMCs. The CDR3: CASSQGGDISYEQYF. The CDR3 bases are TGTGCCAGCAGCCAAGGGGGGGACATTTCCTACGAGCAGTACTTC.